This TCR beta chain is from a study of cytomegalovirus exposure and HLA in healthy donors. The PCR used 60 Vbeta and 13 Jbeta primers. Data came from immunoSEQ multiplex PCR; TCRdb stores just in-frame clones and leaves some out. The table records about 160,000 clones, around four fifths of them present only once. Study observations and caveats: Analysis was performed later, and it showed HLA-associated TCR beta chains to be more clonally expanded than equally common others.

With respect to this clone: The antigen is unknown.

The receptor comes from a man aged 30-40 years in good health and CMV-seronegative. The sequenced sample was PBMCs.

CDR3 in DNA: TGTGCCAGCAGCTTATGGAGTAGCGGGAGTCATCATGAGCAGTTCTTC. Its protein product is CASSLWSSGSHHEQFF. The chain combines TRBV7-9 with TRBJ2-1, with 9 bases aligning to TRBD2. The ends lost 2 bases at V and 8 bases at J; junction bases unmatched: 10. Germline lookup yields CDR1 SEHNR and CDR2 FQNEAQ (reference sequence). The length of the CDR3 is 16 residues.